The clone carrying this T cell receptor beta chain was detected a few times. The antigen remains unidentified. Between the trimmed V and J ends, which lost 8 bases and 2 bases, there was a span of 12 bases. The CDR3 has 13 amino acids. The germline gives CDR1 MNHEY, CDR2 SMNVEV (reference sequence). Combining a sample-barcoded 5' primer with a J-beta primer mix, a second PCR ran for 7 to 11 cycles. A tag from a template-switch adaptor with 12 random nucleotides marked each cDNA molecule. TCRdb fed the 5' RACE reads into MiXCR, producing one record per CDR3 protein. The sample carries some 1.5 million distinct CDR3 sequences, 28% recorded once. Drawn from each donor were 7.5 to 10 milliliters of peripheral blood. This sample was taken from a study of blood T cells in healthy people across ages. Across the study: The capture of about one barcoded beta molecule per two T cells was achieved by template switching. Regarding the study as a whole: Researchers deemed the diversity estimates from one million T cells underestimates.

The rearrangement joins TRBV27 to TRBJ1-2, with D perhaps matching TRBD1 (5 bases). Material: blood. The sequence was collected from a woman aged 25 to 39 in good health. CDR3 region: CASGGSANYGYTF. The CDR3, as DNA: TGTGCCAGCGGGGGTTCGGCGAACTATGGCTACACCTTC.